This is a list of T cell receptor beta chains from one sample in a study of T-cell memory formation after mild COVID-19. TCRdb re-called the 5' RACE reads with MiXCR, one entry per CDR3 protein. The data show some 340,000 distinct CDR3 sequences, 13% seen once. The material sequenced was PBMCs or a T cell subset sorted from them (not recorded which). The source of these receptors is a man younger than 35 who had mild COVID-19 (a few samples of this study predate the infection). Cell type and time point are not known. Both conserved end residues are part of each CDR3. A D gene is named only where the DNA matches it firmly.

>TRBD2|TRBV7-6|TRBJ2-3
CASSRTSGGYLDTQYF
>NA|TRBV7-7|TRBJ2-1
CASSYGPVGGEQFF
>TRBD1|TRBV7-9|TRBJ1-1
CASSSRQGPNTEAFF
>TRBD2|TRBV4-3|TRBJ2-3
CASSQVSGVSTDTQYF
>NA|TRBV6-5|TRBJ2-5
CASSGSSETQYF
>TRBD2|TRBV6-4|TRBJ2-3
CASSEASGDSTDTQYF
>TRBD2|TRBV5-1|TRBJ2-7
CASSWAERGGDYEQYF
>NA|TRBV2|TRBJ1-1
CASSERLGRNTEAFF
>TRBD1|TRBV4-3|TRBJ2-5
CASSSGQGEETQYF
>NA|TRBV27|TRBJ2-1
CATGVISSRNEQFF
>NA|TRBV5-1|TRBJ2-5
CASSLRQRQETQYF
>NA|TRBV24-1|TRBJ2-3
CATSDSLPGGTGTTDTQYF
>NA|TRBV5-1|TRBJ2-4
CASSLVRGQPTAKNIQYF
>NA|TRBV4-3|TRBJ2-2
CASSYGGSNTGELFF
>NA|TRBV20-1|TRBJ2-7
CSAHRVPMGEQYF
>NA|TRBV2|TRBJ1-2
CASSENPRTSSRYTF
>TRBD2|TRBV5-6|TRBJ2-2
CASSRGLADTGELFF
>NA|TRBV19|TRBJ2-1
CASSYPLSYNEQFF
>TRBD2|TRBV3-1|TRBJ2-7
CASSPRLAGEQYF
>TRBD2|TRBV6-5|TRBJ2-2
CASTHGGGTNTGELFF
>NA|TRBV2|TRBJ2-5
CASRNAQETQYF
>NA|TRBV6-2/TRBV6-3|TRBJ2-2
CASSYNYHTGELFF
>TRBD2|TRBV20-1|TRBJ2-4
CSAPRGVYQNIQYF
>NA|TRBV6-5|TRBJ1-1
CASSRGAPDTEAFF
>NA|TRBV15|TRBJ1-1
CATSSRVLGTTEAFF
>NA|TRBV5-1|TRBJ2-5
CASSLVGGLGQETQYF
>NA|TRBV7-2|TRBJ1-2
CASSLGAGKSYGYTF
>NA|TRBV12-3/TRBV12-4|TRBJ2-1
CASGSSASYNEQFF
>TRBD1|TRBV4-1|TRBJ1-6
CASRRQGAKSPLHF
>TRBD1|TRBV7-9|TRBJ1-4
CASSNQGGSEKLFF
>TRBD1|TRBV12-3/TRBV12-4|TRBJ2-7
CASRRTGESYEQYF